This entry describes one T cell receptor (beta chain). The data derive from a study of blood T cell repertoires in COVID-19. Study overall: Italy, Spain and the United States were the sources of the convalescent and acute COVID-19 samples.

Authors' methods: Nucleated cell number was recorded as an estimate derived from reference gene primer amplification. Repertoires were generated with immunoSEQ multiplex PCR, while TCRdb's copy carries only in-frame clones and drops some. From that table come the V and J calls and clone size; the DNA was used to work out D and trimming. The table shows approximately 260,000 clones, with around 89% occurring only once. Trimming pared 4 bases from V and 3 bases from J, leaving 11 bases between. In germline, CDR1 is KGHDR, CDR2 SFDVKD. The length of the CDR3 is 15 residues. Participants were aged about 18 to 90 years, lived in 25 or so US areas, and enrolled virtually. Cohorts were assigned according to the clinical history that participants reported.

The sequenced material came from PBMCs or T cells enriched from blood (not recorded which). V gene TRBV24-1 combines with J gene TRBJ1-4; D not resolved. The receptor comes from a woman in her thirties or forties with acute COVID-19. The CDR3 nucleotides are TGTGCCACCAGTGAGGGCCTCGGGGCTAATGAAAAACTGTTTTTT. It codes for CATSEGLGANEKLFF.